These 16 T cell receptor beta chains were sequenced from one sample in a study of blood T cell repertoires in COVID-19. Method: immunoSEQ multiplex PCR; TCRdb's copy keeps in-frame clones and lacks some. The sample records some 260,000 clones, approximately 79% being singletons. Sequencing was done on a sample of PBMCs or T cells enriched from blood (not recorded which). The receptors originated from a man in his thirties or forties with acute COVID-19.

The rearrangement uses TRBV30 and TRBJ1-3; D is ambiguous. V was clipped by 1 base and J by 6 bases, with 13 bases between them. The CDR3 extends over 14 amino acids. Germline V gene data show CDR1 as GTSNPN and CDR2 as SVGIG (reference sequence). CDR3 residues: CAWSAAGRQNTIYF. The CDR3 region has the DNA TGTGCCTGGAGTGCGGCCGGGAGGCAAAACACCATATATTTT. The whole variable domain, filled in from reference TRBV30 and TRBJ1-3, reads SQTIHQWPATLVQPVGSPLSLECTVEGTSNPNLYWYRQAAGRGLQLLFYSVGIGQISSEVPQNLSASRPQDRQFILSSKKLLLSDSGFYLCAWSAAGRQNTIYFGEGSWLTVV.

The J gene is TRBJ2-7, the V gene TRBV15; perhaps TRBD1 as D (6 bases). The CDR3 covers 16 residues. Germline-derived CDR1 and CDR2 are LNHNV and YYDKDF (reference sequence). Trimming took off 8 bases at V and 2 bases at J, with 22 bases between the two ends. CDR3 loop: CATQTPGASKAYEQYV. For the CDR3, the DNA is TGTGCCACCCAAACGCCAGGGGCATCCAAGGCCTACGAGCAGTACGTC.

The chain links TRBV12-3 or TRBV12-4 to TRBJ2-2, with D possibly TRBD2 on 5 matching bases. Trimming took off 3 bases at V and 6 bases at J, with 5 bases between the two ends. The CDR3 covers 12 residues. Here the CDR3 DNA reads TGTGCCAGCAGTTTGAGGGCCGGGGAGCTGTTTTTT. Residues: CASSLRAGELFF.

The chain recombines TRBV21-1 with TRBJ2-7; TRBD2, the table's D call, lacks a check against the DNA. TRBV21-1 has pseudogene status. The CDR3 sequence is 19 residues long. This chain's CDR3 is CARSLLIYQLRETSYEQYV. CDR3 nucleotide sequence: TGTGCCAGGTCCCTTTTAATCTATCAACTGCGGGAGACTTCCTACGAGCAGTACGTC.

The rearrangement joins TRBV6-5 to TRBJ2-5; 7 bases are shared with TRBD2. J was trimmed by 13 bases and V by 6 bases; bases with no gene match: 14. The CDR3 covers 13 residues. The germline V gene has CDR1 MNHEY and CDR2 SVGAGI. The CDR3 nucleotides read TGTGCCAGCAGCCGCCCAGGGAGGGCGACCGGGTACTTC. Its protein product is CASSRPGRATGYF.

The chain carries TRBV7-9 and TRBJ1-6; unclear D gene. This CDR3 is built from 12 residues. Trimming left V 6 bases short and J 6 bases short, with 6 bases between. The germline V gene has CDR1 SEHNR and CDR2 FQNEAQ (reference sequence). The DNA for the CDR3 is TGTGCCAGCAGGGAGGGTAATTCACCCCTCCACTTT. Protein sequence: CASREGNSPLHF.

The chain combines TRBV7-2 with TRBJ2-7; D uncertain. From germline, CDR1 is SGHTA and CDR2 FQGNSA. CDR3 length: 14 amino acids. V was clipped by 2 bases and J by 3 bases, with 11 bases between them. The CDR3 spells CASSLRSTDYEQYV. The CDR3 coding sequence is TGTGCCAGCAGCTTAAGGAGTACGGACTACGAGCAGTACGTC.

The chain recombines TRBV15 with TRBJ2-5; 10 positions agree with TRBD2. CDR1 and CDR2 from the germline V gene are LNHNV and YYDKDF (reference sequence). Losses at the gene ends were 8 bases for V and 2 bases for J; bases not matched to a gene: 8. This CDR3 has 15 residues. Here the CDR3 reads CATAPSGSSQETQYF. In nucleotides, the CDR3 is TGTGCCACCGCCCCTAGCGGGAGTTCACAAGAGACCCAGTACTTC.

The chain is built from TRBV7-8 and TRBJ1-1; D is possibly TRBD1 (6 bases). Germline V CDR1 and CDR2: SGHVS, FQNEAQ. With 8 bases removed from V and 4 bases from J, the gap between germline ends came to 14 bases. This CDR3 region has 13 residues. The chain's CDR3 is CASGRGFGTEAFF. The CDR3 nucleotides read TGTGCCAGCGGTAGGGGGTTCGGCACTGAAGCTTTCTTT.

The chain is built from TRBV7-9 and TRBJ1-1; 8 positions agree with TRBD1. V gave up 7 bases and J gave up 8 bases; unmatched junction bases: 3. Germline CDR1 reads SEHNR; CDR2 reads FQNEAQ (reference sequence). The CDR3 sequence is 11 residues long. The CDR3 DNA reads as TGTGCCAGCACAGACAGGGGAGAAGCTTTCTTT. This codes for CASTDRGEAFF.

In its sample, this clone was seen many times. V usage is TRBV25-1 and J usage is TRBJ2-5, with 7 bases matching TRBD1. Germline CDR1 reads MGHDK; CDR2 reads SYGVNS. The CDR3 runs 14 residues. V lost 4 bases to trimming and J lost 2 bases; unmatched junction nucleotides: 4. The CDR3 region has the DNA TGTGCCAGCAGTGGAGGCAGGGGGCAAGAGACCCAGTACTTC. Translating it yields CASSGGRGQETQYF.

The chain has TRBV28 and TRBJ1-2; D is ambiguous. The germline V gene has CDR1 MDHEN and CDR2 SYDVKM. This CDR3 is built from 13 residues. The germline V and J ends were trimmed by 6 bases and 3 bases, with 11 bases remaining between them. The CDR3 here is CASSPDMDYGYTF. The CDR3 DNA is TGTGCCAGCAGCCCAGACATGGACTATGGCTACACCTTC.

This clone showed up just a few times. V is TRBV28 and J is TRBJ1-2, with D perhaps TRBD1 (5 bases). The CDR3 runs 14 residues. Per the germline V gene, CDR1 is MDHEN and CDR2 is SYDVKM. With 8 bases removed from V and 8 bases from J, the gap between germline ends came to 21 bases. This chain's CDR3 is CASLSGGTPWGYTF. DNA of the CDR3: TGTGCCAGCCTTAGCGGGGGGACCCCGTGGGGCTACACCTTC.

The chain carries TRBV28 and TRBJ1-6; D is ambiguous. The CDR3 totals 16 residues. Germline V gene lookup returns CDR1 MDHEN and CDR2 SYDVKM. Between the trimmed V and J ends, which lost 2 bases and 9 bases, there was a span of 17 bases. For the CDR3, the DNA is TGTGCCAGCAGTTTAACGCAGATCAGCCGAGGTTCACCCCTCCACTTT. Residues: CASSLTQISRGSPLHF.

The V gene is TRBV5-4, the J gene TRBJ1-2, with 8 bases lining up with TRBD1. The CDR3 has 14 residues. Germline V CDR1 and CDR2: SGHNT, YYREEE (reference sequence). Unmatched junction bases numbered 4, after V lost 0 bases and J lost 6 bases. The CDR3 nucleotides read TGTGCCAGCAGCTTGGACAGGGGGTCGGATGGCTACACCTTC. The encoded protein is CASSLDRGSDGYTF.

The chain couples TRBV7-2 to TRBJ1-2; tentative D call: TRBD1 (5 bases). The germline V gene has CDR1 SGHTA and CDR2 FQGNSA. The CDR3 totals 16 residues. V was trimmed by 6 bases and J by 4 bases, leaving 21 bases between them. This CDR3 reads CASSQGGARGTYGYTF. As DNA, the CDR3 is TGTGCCAGCAGTCAAGGAGGGGCTCGCGGGACCTATGGCTACACCTTC.